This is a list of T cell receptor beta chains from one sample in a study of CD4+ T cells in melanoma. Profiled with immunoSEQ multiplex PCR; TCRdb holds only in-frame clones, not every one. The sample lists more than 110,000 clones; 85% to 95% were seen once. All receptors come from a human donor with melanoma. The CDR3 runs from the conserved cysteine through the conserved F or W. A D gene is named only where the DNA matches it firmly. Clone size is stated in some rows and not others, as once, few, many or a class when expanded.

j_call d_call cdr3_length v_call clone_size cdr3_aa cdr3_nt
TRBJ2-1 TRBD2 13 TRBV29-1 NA CSVGELAPNEQFF TGCAGCGTTGGAGAACTAGCGCCGAATGAGCAGTTCTTC
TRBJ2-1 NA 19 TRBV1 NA CTSSQDGLAGKSSYNEQFF TGCACCAGCAGCCAAGATGGGCTAGCGGGGAAGAGCTCCTACAATGAGCAGTTCTTC
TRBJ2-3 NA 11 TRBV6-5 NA CASGRGNTQYF TGTGCCAGCGGGAGGGGGAATACGCAGTATTTT
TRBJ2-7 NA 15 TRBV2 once CASSVERVGTVEQYF TGTGCCAGCAGTGTTGAAAGGGTTGGGACGGTCGAGCAGTACTTC
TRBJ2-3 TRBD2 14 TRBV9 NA CASSVASGEDTQYF TGTGCCAGCAGCGTAGCCAGCGGGGAAGATACGCAGTATTTT
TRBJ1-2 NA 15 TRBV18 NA CASSPVQGLNYGYTF TGTGCCAGCTCACCCGTACAGGGACTAAACTATGGCTACACCTTC
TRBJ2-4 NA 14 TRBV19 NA CASSSTGAKNIQYF TGTGCCAGTAGTAGTACAGGGGCCAAAAACATTCAGTACTTC
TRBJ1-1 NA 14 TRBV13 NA CASSLDGGGTEAFF TGTGCCAGCAGCTTAGATGGGGGGGGCACTGAAGCTTTCTTT
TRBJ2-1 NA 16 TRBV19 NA CASSSLSVGSYNEQFF TGTGCCAGTAGTAGCCTATCGGTTGGCTCCTACAATGAGCAGTTCTTC
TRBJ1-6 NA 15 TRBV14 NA CASARGGGLNSPLHF TGTGCCAGCGCCCGAGGGGGGGGACTAAATTCACCCCTCCACTTT
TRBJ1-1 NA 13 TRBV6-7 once CASSYSIDPEAFF TGTGCCAGCAGTTACTCGATAGACCCTGAAGCTTTCTTT
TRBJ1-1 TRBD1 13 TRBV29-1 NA CSVGDRGNTEAFF TGCAGCGTCGGGGACAGGGGAAACACTGAAGCTTTCTTT
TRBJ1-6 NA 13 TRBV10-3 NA CAISEDRNSPLHF TGTGCCATCAGTGAAGACAGGAATTCACCCCTCCACTTT
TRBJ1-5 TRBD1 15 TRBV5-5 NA CASSFSGTGNQPQHF TGTGCCAGCAGCTTTTCCGGGACAGGGAATCAGCCCCAGCATTTT
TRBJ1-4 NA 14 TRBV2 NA CASSERSGSEKLFF TGTGCCAGCAGTGAAAGGTCAGGGAGTGAAAAACTGTTTTTT
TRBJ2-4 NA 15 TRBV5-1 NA CASSLTGIAKNIQYF TGCGCCAGCAGCTTGACGGGGATAGCCAAAAACATTCAGTACTTC
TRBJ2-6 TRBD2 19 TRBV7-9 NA CASSLGASSGFSGANVLTF TGTGCCAGCAGCTTAGGCGCGTCTAGCGGGTTCTCTGGGGCCAACGTCCTGACTTTC
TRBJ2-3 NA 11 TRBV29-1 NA CSVLAGDTQYF TGCAGCGTGCTGGCGGGGGATACGCAGTATTTT
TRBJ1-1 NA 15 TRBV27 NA CASSSPPGVKTEAFF TGTGCCAGCAGTTCCCCCCCAGGGGTTAAAACTGAAGCTTTCTTT
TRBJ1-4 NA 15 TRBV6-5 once CASSYRVSTNEKLFF TGTGCCAGCAGTTACAGGGTTTCAACTAATGAAAAACTGTTTTTT
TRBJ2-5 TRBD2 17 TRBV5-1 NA CASSLDPAGGRRETQYF TGCGCCAGCAGCTTGGATCCAGCGGGGGGGAGGCGGGAGACCCAGTACTTC
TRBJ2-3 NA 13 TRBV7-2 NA CASSRGRRDTQYF TGTGCCAGCAGCCGGGGTCGTAGAGATACGCAGTATTTT